The 20 T cell receptor beta chains below were found in one sample sequenced in a study of shared clonotypes between healthy human individuals. It was CD45RO-negative cells, positively selected for CCR7, that made up naive CD8 cells, with terminally differentiated effector memory CD45RA+ cells excluded. Produced via immunoSEQ multiplex PCR; TCRdb's table is partial and in-frame only. The sample lists around 2,000,000 clones, just under 95% occurring once. Material: naive CD8+ T cells sorted from blood. The receptors come from a man between 18 and 29 years old in good health.

This chain uses TRBV29-1 with TRBJ2-5; D not resolved. Germline values: CDR1 SQVTM, CDR2 ANQGSEA. The CDR3 contains 14 residues. V lost 6 bases and J lost 1, with 15 bases in between. CDR3 nucleotides: TGCAGCGTCGACCTCGGGCAGGTCCAAGAGACCCAGTACTTC. It specifies CSVDLGQVQETQYF.

The chain links TRBV10-3 to TRBJ2-7; perhaps TRBD1 as D (6 bases). With 0 bases removed from V and 0 bases from J, the gap between germline ends came to 27 bases. Germline V gene data show CDR1 as ENHRY and CDR2 as SYGVKD. This CDR3 comprises 21 residues. As DNA, the CDR3 is TGTGCCATCAGTGAGTCGGGTGCCAGGAGAGGGGGAAACCTACTCTCCTACGAGCAGTACTTC. Translated, it gives CAISESGARRGGNLLSYEQYF.

The genes are TRBV4-3 and TRBJ2-7; the D gene is possibly TRBD1 (5 bases). This CDR3 is built from 16 residues. Deletions cut 0 bases from V and 5 bases from J, with 17 bases between. The germline CDR1 and CDR2 sequences are LGHNA and YSLEER. CDR3 sequence: CASSQDPGRMGHEQYF. CDR3 nucleotide sequence: TGCGCCAGCAGCCAAGATCCAGGACGTATGGGGCACGAGCAGTACTTC.

The CDR3 bases are TGTGCCAGCAGTTTATCGGGGACTAGTAACTACGAGCAGTACTTC. This translates into CASSLSGTSNYEQYF. V is TRBV27 and J is TRBJ2-7; 8 bases align to TRBD2. With V trimmed by 0 bases and J by 3 bases, 4 bases remained unmatched. This CDR3 comprises 15 residues. CDR1 is MNHEY and CDR2 is SMNVEV in the germline V gene (reference sequence).

V and J are TRBV5-6 and TRBJ1-4; no reliable D call. CDR1 and CDR2 (germline): SGHDT, YYEEEE. V was trimmed by 4 bases and J by 5 bases, leaving 15 bases between them. The CDR3 extends over 15 amino acids. The CDR3 DNA reads as TGTGCCAGCAGCGGTGGCCAGGACGAGAATGAAAAACTGTTTTTT. Protein sequence: CASSGGQDENEKLFF.

This clone was seen a single time. This chain joins TRBV10-1 and TRBJ2-1; 13 positions agree with TRBD2. This CDR3 comprises 15 residues. The germline CDR1 and CDR2 sequences are WNHNN and SYGVQD (reference sequence). V trimming: 7 bases; J trimming: 9 bases; junction bases outside the gene matches: 9. CDR3 coding DNA: TGCGCCAGCACCCCGGGACTAGCGGGGATTGGTGAGCAGTTCTTC. This translates into CASTPGLAGIGEQFF.

This clone was observed once. V usage is TRBV2 and J usage is TRBJ2-5; 7 nucleotides match TRBD2. Germline V lookup: CDR1 SNHLY, CDR2 FYNNEI. CDR3 length: 12 amino acids. Losses at the gene ends were 6 bases for V and 5 bases for J; bases not matched to a gene: 3. CDR3 amino acids: CASSGRGETQYF. The CDR3 DNA sequence: TGTGCCAGCAGCGGGCGGGGGGAGACCCAGTACTTC.

The chain employs TRBV5-6 and TRBJ2-1; TRBD2 agrees at 10 bases. Per germline, CDR1 SGHDT and CDR2 YYEEEE. Trimming removed 0 bases from V and 7 bases from J; junction bases left unmatched: 7. The CDR3 contains 16 residues. The CDR3: CASSLAPGLATNEQFF. DNA for the CDR3: TGTGCCAGCAGCTTGGCTCCGGGACTAGCGACTAATGAGCAGTTCTTC.

The chain carries TRBV4-1 and TRBJ2-2, with D uncertain. The CDR3 is 14 residues long. V dropped 2 bases and J dropped 1 base, with 5 bases sitting between them. Germline CDR1 and CDR2: MGHRA and YSYEKL. The CDR3 nucleotides are TGCGCCAGCAGCCAAATATTGAACACCGGGGAGCTGTTTTTT. Translated, it gives CASSQILNTGELFF.

Concerning this clone itself: The same CDR3 can be traced to other DNA sequences in this sample. This chain joins TRBV27 and TRBJ1-1; D is ambiguous. The CDR3 has 14 residues. The ends were cut back, 3 bases at V and 1 base at J, with 9 bases in the middle. Germline V gene data show CDR1 as MNHEY and CDR2 as SMNVEV (reference sequence). The CDR3 spells CASSLGGGNTEAFF. The CDR3 DNA reads TGTGCCAGCAGTTTGGGTGGCGGGAACACTGAAGCTTTCTTT.

This clone was observed a single time. The J gene is TRBJ1-4, the V gene TRBV5-1; 9 positions match TRBD1. V dropped 2 bases and J dropped 6; count of bases not matched to a gene: 17. This CDR3 is 19 amino acids long. Per germline, CDR1 SGHRS and CDR2 YFSETQ. CDR3 DNA sequence: TGCGCCAGCAGCTTTACCGGGACAGGGTCCCAACGGTGGGATGAAAAACTGTTTTTT. This sequence encodes CASSFTGTGSQRWDEKLFF.

The V and J genes are TRBV5-6 and TRBJ2-3; possibly TRBD1 for D (6 bases). This CDR3 has 17 residues. CDR1 is SGHDT and CDR2 is YYEEEE in the germline V gene. The ends were cut back, 4 bases at V and 2 bases at J, with 20 bases in the middle. The chain's CDR3 is CASSPGGRDGVTDTQYF. The CDR3 DNA reads as TGTGCCAGCAGCCCTGGGGGCCGGGACGGAGTCACAGATACGCAGTATTTT. The whole variable domain, remainder taken from reference TRBV5-6 and TRBJ2-3, is DAGVTQSPTHLIKTRGQQVTLRCSPKSGHDTVSWYQQALGQGPQFIFQYYEEEERQRGNFPDRFSGHQFPNYSSELNVNALLLGDSALYLCASSPGGRDGVTDTQYFGPGTRLTVL.

This clone was seen once. Here the CDR3 DNA reads TGCGCCAGCAGCCGAAACCGGGACTCGACGCCCTACGAGCAGTACTTC. It specifies CASSRNRDSTPYEQYF. The J gene is TRBJ2-7, the V gene TRBV4-1; tentatively, D is TRBD2 (6 bases). CDR1 MGHRA and CDR2 YSYEKL come from the germline V gene. V lost 4 bases and J 2 bases, leaving 18 bases between the germline ends. This CDR3 spans 16 amino acids.

As to this clone: In the same sample, other DNA sequences code for this CDR3. The V and J genes are TRBV9 and TRBJ1-4, with D unclear. Per germline, CDR1 SGDLS and CDR2 YYNGEE. Trimming stripped 0 bases from V and 0 bases from J, with 6 bases between. The CDR3 sequence is 15 residues long. The CDR3 coding sequence is TGTGCCAGCAGCGTAGGGGCCTCAACTAATGAAAAACTGTTTTTT. It is translated as CASSVGASTNEKLFF. The full variable domain, completed using reference TRBV9 and TRBJ1-4, is DSGVTQTPKHLITATGQRVTLRCSPRSGDLSVYWYQQSLDQGLQFLIQYYNGEERAKGNILERFSAQQFPDLHSELNLSSLELGDSALYFCASSVGASTNEKLFFGSGTQLSVL.

This chain links TRBV2 with TRBJ2-3, with 8 bases fitting TRBD2. V shed 6 bases, J shed 4 bases, and the junction held 12 bases outside the gene matches. The CDR3 runs to 16 residues. Germline assignment: CDR1 SNHLY and CDR2 FYNNEI. CDR3 nucleotides: TGTGCCAGCAGCGATCTTGGCGGGAGGAACGCAGATACGCAGTATTTT. It encodes CASSDLGGRNADTQYF.

In its sample, this clone was seen once. The V and J genes are TRBV5-1 and TRBJ2-3, with a tentative D call TRBD2 (6 bases). CDR3 length: 15 amino acids. V lost 4 bases and J lost 5, with 17 bases in between. CDR1 is SGHRS, CDR2 YFSETQ, per germline. Written as DNA, the CDR3 is TGCGCCAGCAGCGGGGGACTGTCCCTTGGAGATACGCAGTATTTT. It encodes CASSGGLSLGDTQYF.

This chain joins TRBV6-5 and TRBJ2-2; 7 bases align to TRBD1. V lost 2 bases and J lost 5; bases outside the gene matches: 5. CDR1 MNHEY and CDR2 SVGAGI come from the germline V gene. The CDR3 sequence is 15 residues long. CDR3: CASSYGQGETGELFF. DNA for the CDR3: TGTGCCAGCAGTTACGGCCAGGGGGAAACCGGGGAGCTGTTTTTT.

V usage is TRBV9 and J usage is TRBJ2-7; D is ambiguous. Trimming stripped 3 bases from V and 0 bases from J, with 10 bases between. The CDR3 is 14 residues long. Germline assignment: CDR1 SGDLS and CDR2 YYNGEE. The CDR3 bases are TGTGCCAGCAGCGAAGGACCCCTCTCCTACGAGCAGTACTTC. It specifies CASSEGPLSYEQYF.

This sequence joins TRBV6-6 and TRBJ2-2; D uncertain. Germline CDR1 and CDR2: MNHNY and SVGAGI (reference sequence). V lost 6 bases to trimming and J lost 6 bases, with 14 bases between them. This CDR3 has 14 residues. In DNA, the CDR3 is TGTGCCAGCAGCTCCTCACCGGTCGCCGGGGAGCTGTTTTTT. This sequence encodes CASSSSPVAGELFF.

CDR3 amino acids: CASSATGVYGYTF. The CDR3 DNA reads as TGTGCCAGCAGCGCTACAGGGGTATATGGCTACACCTTC. The rearrangement uses TRBV9 and TRBJ1-2; 7 nucleotides agree with TRBD1. The germline CDR1 and CDR2 sequences are SGDLS and YYNGEE. The CDR3 consists of 13 residues. V was clipped by 3 bases and J by 5 bases; unmatched bases: 4.